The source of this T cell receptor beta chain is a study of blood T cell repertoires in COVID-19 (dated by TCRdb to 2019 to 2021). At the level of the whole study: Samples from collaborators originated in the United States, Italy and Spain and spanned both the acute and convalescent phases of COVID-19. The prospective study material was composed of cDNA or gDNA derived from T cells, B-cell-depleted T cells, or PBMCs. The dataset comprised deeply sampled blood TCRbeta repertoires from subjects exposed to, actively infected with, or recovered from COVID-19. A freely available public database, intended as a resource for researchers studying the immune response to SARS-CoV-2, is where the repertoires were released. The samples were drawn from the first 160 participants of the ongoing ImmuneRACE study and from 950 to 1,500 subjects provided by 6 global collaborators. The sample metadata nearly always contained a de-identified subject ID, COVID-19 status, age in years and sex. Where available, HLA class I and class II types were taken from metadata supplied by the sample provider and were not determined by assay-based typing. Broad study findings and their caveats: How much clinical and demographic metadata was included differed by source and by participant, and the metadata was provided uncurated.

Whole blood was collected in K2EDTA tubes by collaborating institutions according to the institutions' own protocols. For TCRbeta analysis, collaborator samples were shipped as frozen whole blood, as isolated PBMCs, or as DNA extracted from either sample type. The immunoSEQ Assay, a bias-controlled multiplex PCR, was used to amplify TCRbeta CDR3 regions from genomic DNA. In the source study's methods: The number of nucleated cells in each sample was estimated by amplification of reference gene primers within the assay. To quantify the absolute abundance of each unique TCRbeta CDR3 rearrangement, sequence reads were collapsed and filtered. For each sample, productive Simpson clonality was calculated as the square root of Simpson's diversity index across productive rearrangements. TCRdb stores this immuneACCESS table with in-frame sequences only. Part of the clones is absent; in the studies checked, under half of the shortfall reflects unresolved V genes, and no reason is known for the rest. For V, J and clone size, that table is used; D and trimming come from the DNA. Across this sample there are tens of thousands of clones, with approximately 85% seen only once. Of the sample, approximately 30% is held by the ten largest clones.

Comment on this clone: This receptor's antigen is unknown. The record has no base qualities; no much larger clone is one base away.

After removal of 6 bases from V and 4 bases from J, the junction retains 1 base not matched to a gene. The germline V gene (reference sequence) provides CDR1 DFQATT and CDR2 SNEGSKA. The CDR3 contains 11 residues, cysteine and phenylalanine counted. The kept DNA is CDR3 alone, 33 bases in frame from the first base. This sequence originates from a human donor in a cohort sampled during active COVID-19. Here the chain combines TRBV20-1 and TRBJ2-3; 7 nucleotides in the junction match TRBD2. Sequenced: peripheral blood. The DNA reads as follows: TGCAGTGCAGGACTAGCAGATACGCAGTATTTT. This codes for CSAGLADTQYF.